This T cell receptor (beta chain) emerged from a study of T cell responses to AZD1222 COVID-19 vaccine. The germline V and J ends were trimmed by 4 bases and 4 bases, with 20 bases remaining between them. Germline lookup yields CDR1 SGDLS and CDR2 YYNGEE. The CDR3 runs to 16 residues. The table came from immunoSEQ multiplex PCR; TCRdb's copy has only in-frame clones and leaves some out. The sample has around 96,000 clones; approximately 86% are singletons. Investigators merged groups given second doses at roughly 4 or roughly 12 weeks. Sample: peripheral blood, taken 28 days after the second AZD1222 dose. The chain combines TRBV9 with TRBJ1-2; tentative D call: TRBD1 (6 bases). This TCR was recovered from an adult who received the AZD1222 COVID-19 vaccine. CDR3 coding DNA: TGTGCCAGCAGCTTAACCCCACAGGGAGTAGGCTATGGCTACACCTTC. Translation: CASSLTPQGVGYGYTF.